Below, one T cell receptor (beta chain) is given with its context. It lacks a known antigen. Base qualities were left out, and no much larger clone turns up one base away. This sample is part of a study of T cells after yellow fever vaccination (dated by TCRdb to between 2018 and 2020). Concerning the study at large: The SMART-Seq v4 Ultra Low Input RNA kit was used to prepare libraries from fractions with low cell numbers. Two healthy male donors made up the cohort, one aged 18 to 30 years and the other aged 30 to 40 years. To track T-cell clones before and after primary and booster YFV17D yellow fever vaccination, bulk TCR alpha and beta repertoires were sequenced longitudinally. Blood was collected at multiple timepoints before and after primary and secondary immunization, and bulk PBMC replicates and cell subsets were isolated. The investigation overall reported the following: After the booster, most of the clones that had expanded following primary vaccination were detected again (around 97% of CD4 and around 90% of CD8), which suggests that memory was broadly maintained. A small share of clonotypes occurred in both CD4 and CD8 compartments, likely arising from convergent recombination. Compared with the primary T-cell response, the secondary T-cell response was faster but weaker, reaching its peak on day 5 rather than on day 15. The study included only a couple of donors, which limits how far the findings can be generalized. Computational filtering was required because FACS-sorted repertoires could contain abundant contaminating clonotypes from the bulk population.

TCR cDNA was made using 5'RACE template switching, a step that added a universal primer site and unique molecular identifiers. cDNA synthesis was primed from both the TCR alpha and TCR beta constant segments. Library amplification used two PCR steps, and the second PCR step added sample barcodes and sequencing adapters. Sequencing of libraries was done on Illumina HiSeq 2500 (2x100 bp) or NovaSeq (2x150 bp). As for how the authors treated the data: Reads were demultiplexed and collapsed into UMI consensus sequences with MIGEC, and V(D)J alignment was performed with MiXCR. Vaccine-responding clonotypes were defined with edgeR using replicate PBMC samples, requiring FDR below 0.01 and a log2 fold change above 5 up to day 15. Each bulk clonotype was labeled CD4 or CD8 based on which sequenced repertoire, CD4 or CD8, contained the clonotype at higher abundance. The public reads were reanalyzed by TCRdb: fastp trimming at Q25, MiXCR alignment, in-frame beta chains only. Merged by CDR3 protein, the rows form single entries marked with the most common genes and DNA. TCRdb's processing, not the study's, gives the V and J calls here. The sample table contains approximately 120,000 distinct CDR3 sequences; only one count was recorded for 7.4% of them. About 2.7% of the sample rests with the top ten.

The sample's treatment or condition label, decoded: live attenuated yellow fever vaccine strain. PBMCs were isolated from peripheral blood using a standard Ficoll-Paque protocol. Dynabeads CD4 and CD8 positive selection kits were used to isolate the CD4 and CD8 T-cell fractions. TriZol was used to extract RNA from bulk PBMCs, from CD4 and CD8 fractions, and from dextramer-positive and dextramer-negative fractions. V loses 8 bases, J loses 4 bases, and the germline ends lie 11 bases apart. The CDR3 numbers 12 residues from cysteine through phenylalanine. Only the CDR3 region is kept as DNA, spanning 36 bases read in frame from base 1. From the germline V gene (reference sequence), CDR1 is LGHDT and CDR2 is YNNKEL.

The TCR comes from a man in his late teens or twenties who received the YFV17D yellow fever vaccine. The chain uses TRBV3-1 and TRBJ1-2, and TRBD1 may be the D gene, going by 6 matching bases. This material consisted of CD4+ T cells sorted from PBMCs, taken 9 to 10 days after the first yellow fever vaccination. The DNA reads as follows: TGTGCCAGCCTGGACAGTACCTATGGCTACACCTTC. Its translation is CASLDSTYGYTF.